A single T cell receptor (beta chain) is shown here with its context. The data originate from a study of blood T cell repertoires in COVID-19. At the level of the study: The analysed material was cDNA or gDNA that came from T cells, B-cell-depleted T cells, or PBMCs.

Profiling relied on immunoSEQ multiplex PCR, and the TCRdb table lists in-frame clones only, not all of them. The sample lists some 200,000 clones, 80% to 90% seen once, with 12% in the top ten. Residents of about two dozen US areas, aged about 18 to 95 years, made up the participants. Participants had their cohort set by participant-reported clinical history. Cohort 3 donors were reported recovered after two negative PCRs, clearance, or symptom resolution. The V gene lost 5 bases and the J gene lost 0 bases, with 17 bases spanning the gap. CDR1 SGHRS and CDR2 YFSETQ come from the germline V gene. The CDR3 has 16 amino acids.

Specimen: PBMCs or T cells enriched from blood (not recorded which). This chain uses TRBV5-1 with TRBJ1-1; D ambiguous. The sequence was collected from a man in his forties who had recovered from COVID-19. CDR3 in DNA: TGCGCCAGCAGTCCGTCGGGCGGGCCATTGAACACTGAAGCTTTCTTT. Translation: CASSPSGGPLNTEAFF.